The sequence of this T cell receptor beta chain was determined in a study of human T cells and chemical hapten exposure. This clonotype was counted ten times or more. TCRdb recomputed calls from the RACE reads with MiXCR, one row per CDR3 protein. The sample has approximately 85,000 distinct CDR3 sequences; roughly 10% are singletons. This CDR3 spans 13 amino acids. The V gene's germline CDR1 is MNHEY and CDR2 SVGEGT. V lost 5 bases to trimming and J lost 7 bases, with 12 bases between them. This sample's time point: patch test 2, 6 weeks after DPC sensitization. The treatment denotes: therapeutic diphenylcyclopropenone sensitization with weekly scalp DPC.

The receptor comes from a woman in her twenties or thirties with alopecia areata. Some clones in this sample may be carry-over from other donors' samples. This specimen consisted of whole blood, obtained in connection with sensitization to the hapten diphenylcyclopropenone (DPC). The chain carries TRBV6-2 or TRBV6-3 and TRBJ1-5, with D possibly TRBD1 on 5 matching bases. The CDR3 spells CASSTGGGQPQHF. In DNA form, the CDR3 reads TGTGCCAGCAGTACCGGGGGAGGCCAGCCCCAGCATTTT.